This T cell receptor (beta chain) was sequenced in a study of response to subunit inactivated influenza vaccine. Via MiXCR, TCRdb re-called the RT-PCR reads, giving one row per CDR3 protein. The top ten clones hold around 14% of a sample with about 500,000 distinct CDR3 sequences, roughly 13% of them seen once. For this clonotype: Its specificity is not known.

Trimming removed 3 bases at V and 0 bases at J, with 12 bases between. Germline V lookup: CDR1 LGHDT, CDR2 YNNKEL (reference sequence). The CDR3 is 16 residues long. Broader study findings: Seasonal influenza vaccination, on each occasion, was suggested by the authors to recruit few new T cells.

The origin of this receptor is a man in his fifties or sixties who received an inactivated influenza vaccine. V and J are TRBV3-1 and TRBJ2-1; D unresolved. Here the sequenced sample was PBMCs from blood, taken roughly 48 days after vaccination. CDR3 protein: CASSHRTSSSYNEQFF. As DNA, the CDR3 is TGTGCCAGCAGCCACAGAACCTCGAGCTCCTACAATGAGCAGTTCTTC.